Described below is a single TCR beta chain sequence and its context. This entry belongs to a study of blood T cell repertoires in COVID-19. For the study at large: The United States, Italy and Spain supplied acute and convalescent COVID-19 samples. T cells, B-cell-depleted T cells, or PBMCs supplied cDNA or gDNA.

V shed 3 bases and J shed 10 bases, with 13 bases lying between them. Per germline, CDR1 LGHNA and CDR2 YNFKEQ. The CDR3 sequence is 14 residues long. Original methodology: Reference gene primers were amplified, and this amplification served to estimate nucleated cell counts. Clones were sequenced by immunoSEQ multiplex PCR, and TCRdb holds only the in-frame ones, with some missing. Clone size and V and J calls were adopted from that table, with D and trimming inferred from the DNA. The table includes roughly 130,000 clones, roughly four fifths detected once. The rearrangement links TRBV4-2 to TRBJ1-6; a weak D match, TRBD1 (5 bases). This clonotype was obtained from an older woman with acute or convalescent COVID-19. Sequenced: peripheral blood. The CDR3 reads CASSHSDSRSPLHF. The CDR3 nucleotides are TGTGCCAGCAGCCACAGTGACAGTCGGTCACCCCTCCACTTT.